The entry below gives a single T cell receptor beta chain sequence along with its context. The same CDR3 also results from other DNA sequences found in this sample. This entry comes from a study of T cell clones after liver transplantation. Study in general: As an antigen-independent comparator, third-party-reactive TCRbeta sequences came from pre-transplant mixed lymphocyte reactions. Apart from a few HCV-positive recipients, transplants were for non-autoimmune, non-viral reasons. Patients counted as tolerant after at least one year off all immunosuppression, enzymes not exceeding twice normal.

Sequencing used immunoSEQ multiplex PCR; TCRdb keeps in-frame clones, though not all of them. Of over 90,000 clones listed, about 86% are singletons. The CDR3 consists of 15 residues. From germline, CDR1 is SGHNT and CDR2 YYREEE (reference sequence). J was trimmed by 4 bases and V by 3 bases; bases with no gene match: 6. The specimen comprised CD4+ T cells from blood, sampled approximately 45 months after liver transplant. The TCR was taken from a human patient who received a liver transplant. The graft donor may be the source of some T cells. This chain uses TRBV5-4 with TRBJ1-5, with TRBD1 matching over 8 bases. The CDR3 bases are TGTGCCAGCAGCTCCGGGACAGGACCAAATCAGCCCCAGCATTTT. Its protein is CASSSGTGPNQPQHF.